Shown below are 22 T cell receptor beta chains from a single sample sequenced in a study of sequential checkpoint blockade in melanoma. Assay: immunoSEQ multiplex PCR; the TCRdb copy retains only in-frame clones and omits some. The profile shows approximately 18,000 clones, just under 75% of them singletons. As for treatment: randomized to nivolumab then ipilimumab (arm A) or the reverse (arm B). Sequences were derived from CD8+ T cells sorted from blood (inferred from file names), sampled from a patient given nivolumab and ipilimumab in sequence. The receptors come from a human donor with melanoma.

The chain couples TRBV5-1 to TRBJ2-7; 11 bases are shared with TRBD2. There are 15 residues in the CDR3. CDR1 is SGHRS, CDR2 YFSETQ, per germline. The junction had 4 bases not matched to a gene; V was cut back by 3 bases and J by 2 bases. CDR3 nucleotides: TGCGCCAGCAGCTACGGGACTAGCGGTACCTACGAGCAGTACTTC. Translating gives CASSYGTSGTYEQYF.

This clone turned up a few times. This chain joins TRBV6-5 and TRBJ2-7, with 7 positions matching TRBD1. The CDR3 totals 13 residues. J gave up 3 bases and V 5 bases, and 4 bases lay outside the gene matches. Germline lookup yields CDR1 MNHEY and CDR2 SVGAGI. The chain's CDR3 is CASSDRALYEQYF. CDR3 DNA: TGTGCCAGCAGTGACAGGGCCCTCTACGAGCAGTACTTC.

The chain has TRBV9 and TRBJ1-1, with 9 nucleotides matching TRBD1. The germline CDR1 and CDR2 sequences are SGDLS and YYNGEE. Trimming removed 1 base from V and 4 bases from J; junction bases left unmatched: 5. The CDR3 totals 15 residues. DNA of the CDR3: TGTGCCAGCAGCGTATCAGGGACAGGGATCACTGAAGCTTTCTTT. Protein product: CASSVSGTGITEAFF.

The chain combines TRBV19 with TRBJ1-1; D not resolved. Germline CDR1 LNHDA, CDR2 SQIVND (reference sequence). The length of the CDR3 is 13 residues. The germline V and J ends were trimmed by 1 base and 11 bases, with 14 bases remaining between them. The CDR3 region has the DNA TGTGCCAGTAGTATAGGGTCTAGGAGGGCGGCTTTCTTT. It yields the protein CASSIGSRRAAFF.

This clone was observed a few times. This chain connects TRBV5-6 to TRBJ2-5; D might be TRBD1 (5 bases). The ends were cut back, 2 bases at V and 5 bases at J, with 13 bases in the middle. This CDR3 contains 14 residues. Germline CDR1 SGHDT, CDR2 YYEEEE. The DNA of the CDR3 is TGTGCCAGCAGCTTCCCAGGGTCGCGGGAGACCCAGTACTTC. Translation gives CASSFPGSRETQYF.

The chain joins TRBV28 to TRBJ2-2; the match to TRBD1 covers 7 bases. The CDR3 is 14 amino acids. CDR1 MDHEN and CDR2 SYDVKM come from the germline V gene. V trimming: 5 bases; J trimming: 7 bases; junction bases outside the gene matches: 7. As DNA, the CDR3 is TGTGCCAGCAGTCTGACAGGGTCTCACGGGGAGCTGTTTTTT. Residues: CASSLTGSHGELFF.

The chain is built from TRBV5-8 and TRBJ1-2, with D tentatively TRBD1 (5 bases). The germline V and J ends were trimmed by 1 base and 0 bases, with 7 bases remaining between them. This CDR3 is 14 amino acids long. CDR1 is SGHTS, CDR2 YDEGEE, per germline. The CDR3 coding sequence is TGTGCCAGCAGCTTGTCAGGGTCTAACTATGGCTACACCTTC. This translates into CASSLSGSNYGYTF.

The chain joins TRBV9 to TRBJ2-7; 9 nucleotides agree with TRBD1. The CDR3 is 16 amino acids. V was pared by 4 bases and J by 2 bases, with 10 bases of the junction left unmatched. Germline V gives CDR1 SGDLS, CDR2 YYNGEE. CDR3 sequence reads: CASSPIRTGEAYEQYF. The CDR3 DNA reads TGTGCCAGCAGCCCGATAAGGACAGGGGAGGCCTACGAGCAGTACTTC.

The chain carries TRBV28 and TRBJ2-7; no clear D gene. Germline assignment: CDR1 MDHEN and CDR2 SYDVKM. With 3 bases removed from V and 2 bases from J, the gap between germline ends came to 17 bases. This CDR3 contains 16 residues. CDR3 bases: TGTGCCAGCAGTTTCCCCCCCCTAGGCAGACCCTACGAGCAGTACTTC. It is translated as CASSFPPLGRPYEQYF.

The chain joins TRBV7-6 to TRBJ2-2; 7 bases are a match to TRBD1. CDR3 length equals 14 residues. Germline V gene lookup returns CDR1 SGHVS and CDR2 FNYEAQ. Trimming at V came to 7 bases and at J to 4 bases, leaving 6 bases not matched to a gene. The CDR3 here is CASIGTESTGELFF. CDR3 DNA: TGTGCCAGCATAGGGACAGAGAGCACCGGGGAGCTGTTTTTT.

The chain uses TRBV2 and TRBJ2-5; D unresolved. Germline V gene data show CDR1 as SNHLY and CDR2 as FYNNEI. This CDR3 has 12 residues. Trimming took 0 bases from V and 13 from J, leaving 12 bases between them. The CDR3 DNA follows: TGTGCCAGCAGTGAAGCCGTCACGTCCGGGTACTTC. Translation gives CASSEAVTSGYF.

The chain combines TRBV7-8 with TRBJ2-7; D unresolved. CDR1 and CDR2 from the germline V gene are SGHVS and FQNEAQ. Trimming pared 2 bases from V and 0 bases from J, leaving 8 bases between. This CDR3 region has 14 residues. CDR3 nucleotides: TGTGCCAGCAGCTTACCGTATAGCTCCTACGAGCAGTACTTC. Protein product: CASSLPYSSYEQYF.

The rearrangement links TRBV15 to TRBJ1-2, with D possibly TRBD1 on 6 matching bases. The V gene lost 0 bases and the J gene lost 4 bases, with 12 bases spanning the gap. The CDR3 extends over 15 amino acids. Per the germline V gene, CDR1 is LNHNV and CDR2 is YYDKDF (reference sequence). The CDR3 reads CATSRERTGSYGYTF. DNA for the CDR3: TGTGCCACCAGCAGAGAACGAACAGGGAGCTATGGCTACACCTTC.

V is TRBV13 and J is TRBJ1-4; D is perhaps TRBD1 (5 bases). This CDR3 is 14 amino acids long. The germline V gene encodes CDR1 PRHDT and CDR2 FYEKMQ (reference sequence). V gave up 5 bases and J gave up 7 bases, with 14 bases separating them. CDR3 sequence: CASSPHRNSEKLFF. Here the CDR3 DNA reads TGTGCCAGCAGCCCCCACAGGAACAGTGAAAAACTGTTTTTT. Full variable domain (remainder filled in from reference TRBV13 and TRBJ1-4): AAGVIQSPRHLIKEKRETATLKCYPIPRHDTVYWYQQGPGQDPQFLISFYEKMQSDKGSIPDRFSAQQFSDYHSELNMSSLELGDSALYFCASSPHRNSEKLFFGSGTQLSVL.

The CDR3 bases are TGTGCCAGCAGCCGTCTCTGGGCGGACGGAAAGGAGGGGACTGAAGCTTTCTTT. It translates to CASSRLWADGKEGTEAFF. The gene calls are TRBV7-2 and TRBJ1-1; a weak D match, TRBD1 (5 bases). The CDR3 is 18 amino acids. Germline V gene lookup returns CDR1 SGHTA and CDR2 FQGNSA. V lost 5 bases and J 5 bases, leaving 27 bases between the germline ends.

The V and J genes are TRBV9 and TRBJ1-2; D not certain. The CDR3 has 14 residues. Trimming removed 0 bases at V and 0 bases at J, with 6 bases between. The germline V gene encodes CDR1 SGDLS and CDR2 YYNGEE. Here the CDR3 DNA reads TGTGCCAGCAGCGTAGGAGGGTCTAACTATGGCTACACCTTC. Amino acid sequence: CASSVGGSNYGYTF.

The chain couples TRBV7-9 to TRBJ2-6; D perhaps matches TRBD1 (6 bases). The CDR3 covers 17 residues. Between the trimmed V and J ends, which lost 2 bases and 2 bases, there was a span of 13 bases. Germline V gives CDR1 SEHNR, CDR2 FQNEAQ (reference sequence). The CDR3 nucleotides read TGTGCCAGCAGCTTACCCAGGACAGTCACTGGGGCCAACGTCCTGACTTTC. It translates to CASSLPRTVTGANVLTF. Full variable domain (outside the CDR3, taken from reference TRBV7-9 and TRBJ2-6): DTGVSQNPRHKITKRGQNVTFRCDPISEHNRLYWYRQTLGQGPEFLTYFQNEAQLEKSRLLSDRFSAERPKGSFSTLEIQRTEQGDSAMYLCASSLPRTVTGANVLTFGAGSRLTVL.

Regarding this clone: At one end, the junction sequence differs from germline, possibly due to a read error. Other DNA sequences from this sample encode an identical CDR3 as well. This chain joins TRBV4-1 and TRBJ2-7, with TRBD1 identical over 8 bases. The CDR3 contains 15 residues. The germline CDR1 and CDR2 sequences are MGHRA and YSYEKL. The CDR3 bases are TGTGCCAGCAGCCAAGATGGACAGGGTTATTACGAGCAGTACTTC. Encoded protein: CASSQDGQGYYEQYF.

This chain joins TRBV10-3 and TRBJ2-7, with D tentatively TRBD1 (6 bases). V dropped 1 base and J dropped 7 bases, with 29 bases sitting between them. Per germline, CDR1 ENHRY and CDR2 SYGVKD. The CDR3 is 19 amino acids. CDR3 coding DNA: TGTGCCATCAGTGAGTTTAAGGCTAAGAGGGGACACCGCCTCGGGGAGCAGTACTTC. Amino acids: CAISEFKAKRGHRLGEQYF.

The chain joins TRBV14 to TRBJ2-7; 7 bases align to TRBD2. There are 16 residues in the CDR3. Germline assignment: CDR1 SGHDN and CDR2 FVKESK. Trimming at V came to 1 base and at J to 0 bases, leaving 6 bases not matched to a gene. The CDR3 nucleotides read TGTGCCAGCAGCCAAGCCCCAGCGGGACCCTCCTACGAGCAGTACTTC. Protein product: CASSQAPAGPSYEQYF. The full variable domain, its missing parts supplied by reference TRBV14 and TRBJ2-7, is EAGVTQFPSHSVIEKGQTVTLRCDPISGHDNLYWYRRVMGKEIKFLLHFVKESKQDESGMPNNRFLAERTGGTYSTLKVQPAELEDSGVYFCASSQAPAGPSYEQYFGPGTRLTVT.

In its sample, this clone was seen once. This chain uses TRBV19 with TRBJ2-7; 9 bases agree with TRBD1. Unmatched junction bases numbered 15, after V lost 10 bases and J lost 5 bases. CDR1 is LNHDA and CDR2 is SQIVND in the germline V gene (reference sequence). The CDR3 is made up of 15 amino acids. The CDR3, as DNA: TGTGCCACCCAACCAACAGGGGGCTCTGCCGACGAGCAGTACTTC. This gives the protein CATQPTGGSADEQYF.

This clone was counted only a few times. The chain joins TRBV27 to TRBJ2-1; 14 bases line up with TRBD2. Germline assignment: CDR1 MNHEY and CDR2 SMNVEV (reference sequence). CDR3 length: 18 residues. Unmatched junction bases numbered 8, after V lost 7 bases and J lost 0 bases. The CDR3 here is CASNRLAGGLSSYNEQFF. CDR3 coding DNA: TGTGCCAGCAACCGACTAGCGGGAGGGTTGAGCTCCTACAATGAGCAGTTCTTC.